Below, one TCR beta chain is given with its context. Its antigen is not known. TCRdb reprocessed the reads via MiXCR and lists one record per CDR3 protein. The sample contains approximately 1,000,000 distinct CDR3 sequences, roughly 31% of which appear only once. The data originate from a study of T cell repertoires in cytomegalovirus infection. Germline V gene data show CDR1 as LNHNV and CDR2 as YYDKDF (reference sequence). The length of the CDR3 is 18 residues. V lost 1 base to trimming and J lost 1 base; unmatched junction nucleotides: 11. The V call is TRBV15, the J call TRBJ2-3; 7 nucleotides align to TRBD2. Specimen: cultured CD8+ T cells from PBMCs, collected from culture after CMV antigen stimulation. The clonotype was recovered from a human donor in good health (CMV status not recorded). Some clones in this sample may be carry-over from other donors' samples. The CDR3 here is CATSRAGRRDRRTDTQYF. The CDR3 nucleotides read TGTGCCACCAGCAGAGCCGGGAGGCGGGACCGACGCACAGATACGCAGTATTTT.